This entry is about one T cell receptor (beta chain). This clonotype was seen ten or more times. The antigen this receptor binds is unknown. No much larger clonotype is one base removed from it; base qualities were not supplied. CDR1 and CDR2 are read off the germline V gene as SGHTA and FQGTGA. The CDR3 holds 14 amino acids from the cysteine to the phenylalanine. Only the CDR3 part of the read is kept: 42 bases, read in frame from the first base. Between the V and J ends, shortened by 4 bases and 3 bases respectively, the junction contains 12 bases. The data derive from a study of early T cells in non-severe SARS-CoV-2 infection listed by TCRdb under 2021. For the study in its entirety: TCR sequencing used bulk RNA from unsorted whole blood, so alpha and beta chains could not be paired.

A case-control design nested within a healthcare worker cohort in London, UK, was used, with weekly nasopharyngeal swab PCR tests and blood sampling performed. Healthcare workers were enrolled in the week of the UK lockdown, from 23 to 31 March 2020, and were followed every week for up to roughly 15 weeks. Summary of the overall study and its limitations: Matching against VDJdb was skewed toward anti-spike CD8 responses, likely underestimated virus-specific expansions, and missed private and CD4 specificities.

The library was generated by 5' RACE. Sequencer: NextSeq 500. Unique molecular identifiers were attached to individual cDNA molecules in the TCR library protocol so that sequencing error and PCR bias could be corrected. Both TCR alpha and beta chains were sequenced, and tight co-correlation was observed between alpha and beta sequence abundances in each sample. As for the original processing: V gene, J gene and CDR3 annotation of TCR sequences was performed with Decombinator V4. TCRs were defined as expanded if a significant change between any two time points was detected under a Poisson model with p below 0.0001. TCR abundances were normalised to the total number of TCRs sequenced per sample and were expressed as counts per million. TRAV1-2 paired with TRAJ12, TRAJ20 or TRAJ33 defined MAIT TCRs, while TRAV10 paired with TRAJ18 defined iNKT TCRs. VDJdb, accessed 1 November 2021, was searched for CMV, EBV and SARS-CoV-2 annotated TCRs, excluding TCRs annotated for multiple antigens. In TCRdb, the public reads were trimmed at Q25 with fastp and aligned with MiXCR, with productive beta chains retained. Rows are combined by CDR3 protein, so each entry shows the most common genes and DNA. The V and J calls, along with clone size, are taken from TCRdb and not from the paper's own processing. In all, the sample holds approximately 66,000 distinct CDR3 sequences, and around 12% of those were seen once. Clones ranked in the top ten supply roughly 1.2% of the sample.

The rearrangement combines TRBV7-3 with TRBJ2-5, with a tentative D gene TRBD2 over 7 matching bases. Source: whole blood, taken at baseline. The TCR originated in an adult who was a healthcare worker with PCR-confirmed SARS-CoV-2 infection or an uninfected control (not recorded which). The donor label of this sample is uncertain. The CDR3 reads as follows: CASSSLGGEETQYF. The DNA is TGTGCCAGCAGCTCCCTAGGGGGGGAAGAGACCCAGTACTTC.